This T cell receptor (beta chain) comes out of a study of cytomegalovirus exposure and HLA in healthy donors. The J segment lost 9 bases and the V segment lost 4 bases, leaving 6 bases of the junction unmatched. Germline loops: CDR1 GTSNPN, CDR2 SVGIG (reference sequence). The CDR3 spans 13 residues. Overall study results and limits: Generally TCR sequences proved uncommon, though certain public TCRs appeared in numerous donors. Researchers catalogued about 160 TCR beta chains as cytomegalovirus-associated. Later, an analysis found that TCR clusters from the first cohort tended to co-occur in the 95 to 150 validation repertoires.

In regard to this clone: Its antigen remains unidentified.

Measured with immunoSEQ multiplex PCR; TCRdb has only the in-frame clones, and not every one. Among 220,000 or so clones listed, around 90% were seen once. It was the approximately 120-subject validation cohort, separate from the approximately 620-subject first cohort, to which the donors belonged. The TCR sequence derives from a woman between 18 and 29 years old in good health and CMV-seronegative. The sequenced sample was PBMCs. The V gene is TRBV30, the J gene TRBJ2-1, with 10 bases aligning to TRBD2. As DNA, the CDR3 is TGTGCCTGGATGCTAGCGGGAGCTCTTGAGCAGTTCTTC. Its translation: CAWMLAGALEQFF.